This T cell receptor beta chain was obtained from a study of early T cells in non-severe SARS-CoV-2 infection. About the study: Alpha and beta chains were unpaired, from unsorted whole-blood bulk RNA.

This CDR3 has 13 amino acids. Trimming stripped 6 bases from V and 2 bases from J, with 10 bases between. Germline assignment: CDR1 MNHEY and CDR2 SVGAGI. TCRdb used MiXCR to reprocess the 5' RACE reads, holding one entry per CDR3 protein. Of about 56,000 distinct CDR3 sequences in the sample, about 16% were seen once. This clonotype has only one observation. The V call is TRBV6-5, the J call TRBJ1-1; possibly TRBD1 for D (5 bases). The receptor comes from an adult who was a healthcare worker with PCR-confirmed SARS-CoV-2 infection or an uninfected control (not recorded which). This specimen was whole blood, taken at baseline. The CDR3 protein is CASRVDRNTEAFF. The DNA for the CDR3 is TGTGCCAGCAGAGTTGACAGAAACACTGAAGCTTTCTTT.